This TCR beta chain originates from a study of cytomegalovirus exposure and HLA in healthy donors. Whole-study findings and limits: Confirmation was obtained in vitro that three CMV-associated chains are specific for CMV antigens. Evidence from a later analysis indicated that most CMV-associated TCR beta chains looked HLA-restricted. An analysis done earlier found most TCR beta V segments productive about 87% or about 30% of the time. Among TCR sequences, most were rare, though some public TCRs appeared in many donors.

This CDR3 has 13 residues. V lost 5 bases and J 10 bases, leaving 20 bases between the germline ends. Germline V gene lookup returns CDR1 SQVTM and CDR2 ANQGSEA. PCR primers comprised 60 Vbeta and 13 Jbeta primers. Sequencing was performed with immunoSEQ multiplex PCR; in TCRdb, only in-frame clones are kept and a portion is missing. The table includes fewer than 95,000 clones, around 80% detected once. Concerning this clone: The antigen is unknown.

This receptor was identified in a man aged 30 to 39 in good health and CMV-seronegative. Material for sequencing was PBMCs. V is TRBV29-1 and J is TRBJ1-1; the D is unclear. The DNA of the CDR3 is TGCAGCGTTTGGGGTAATGGGAGGGCTGCAGCTTTCTTT. Protein sequence: CSVWGNGRAAAFF.